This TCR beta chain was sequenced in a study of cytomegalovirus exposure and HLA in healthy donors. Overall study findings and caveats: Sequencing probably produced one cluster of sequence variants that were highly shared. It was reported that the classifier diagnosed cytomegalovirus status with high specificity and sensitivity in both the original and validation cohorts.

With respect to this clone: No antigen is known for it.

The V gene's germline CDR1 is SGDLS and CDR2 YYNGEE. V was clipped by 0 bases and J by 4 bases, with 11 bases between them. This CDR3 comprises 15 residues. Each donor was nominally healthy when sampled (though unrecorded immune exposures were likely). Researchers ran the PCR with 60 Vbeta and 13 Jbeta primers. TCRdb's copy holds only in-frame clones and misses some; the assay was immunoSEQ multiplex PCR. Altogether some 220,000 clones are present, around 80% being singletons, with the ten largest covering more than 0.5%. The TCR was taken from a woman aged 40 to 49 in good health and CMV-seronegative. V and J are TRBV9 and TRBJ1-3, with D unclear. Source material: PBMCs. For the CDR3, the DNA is TGTGCCAGCAGCGTAGGTGAGGGCCCAGGAAACACCATATATTTT. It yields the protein CASSVGEGPGNTIYF.